The rows below give T cell receptor beta chains drawn from one sample of a study of vaccination and CD4 T cells after COVID-19. Their specific antigens are unknown. One entry per CDR3 protein results from TCRdb running MiXCR on the PCR reads. The sample includes about 18,000 distinct CDR3 sequences, 43% seen only once; the top ten take more than 7%. The sample consisted of CD4+ T cells from blood, cultured in vitro, taken after SARS-CoV-2 vaccination. The receptors derive from a human donor who had recovered from COVID-19. CDR3s include the opening cysteine and the closing phenylalanine or tryptophan. A D gene is named only where the DNA matches it firmly. Clone size is shown for a subset of rows, as once, few, many or a class of expanded clone.

TGTGCCAGCAGTCCCAGGGACAGGGGATCTGAAGCTTTCTTT	CASSPRDRGSEAFF	TRBV12-3/TRBV12-4	TRBJ1-1	TRBD1	once
TGTGCCAGCAGTTTATACGGACAGGCTAATAGCAATCAGCCCCAGCATTTT	CASSLYGQANSNQPQHF	TRBV28	TRBJ1-5	TRBD1	few
TGTGCCAGCATGGGGACCACTGAAGCTTTCTTT	CASMGTTEAFF	TRBV2	TRBJ1-1	NA	NA
TGCAGTGCTTCCCACTATGCGAGGGAGCAGTACTTC	CSASHYAREQYF	TRBV20-1	TRBJ2-7	NA	NA
TGTGCCAGCAGTGGGGCCAGGGGGCTATACACTGAAGCTTTCTTT	CASSGARGLYTEAFF	TRBV6-1	TRBJ1-1	TRBD1	few
TGCAGTGCTTCACAGGGCAACTATGGCTACACCTTC	CSASQGNYGYTF	TRBV20-1	TRBJ1-2	NA	few
TGTGCCAGCACCAAAGCCACGGGGAGAGGGGCTAACTATGGCTACACCTTC	CASTKATGRGANYGYTF	TRBV7-9	TRBJ1-2	NA	NA
TGTGCCAGCAGGGTGGACAGGGACTTTTACAATGAGCAGTTCTTC	CASRVDRDFYNEQFF	TRBV7-2	TRBJ2-1	TRBD1	NA
TGTGCCAGCAGCTTAGGGGGGGCTAGCGGGAGTCAAGAGACCCAGTACTTC	CASSLGGASGSQETQYF	TRBV11-3	TRBJ2-5	TRBD2	NA
TGTGCCAGCAGACATACAGGGGTCTCACCCCTCCACTTT	CASRHTGVSPLHF	TRBV27	TRBJ1-6	TRBD1	few
TGCAGTGCTGGGGACAGGGAGGAGCCCCAGCATTTT	CSAGDREEPQHF	TRBV20-1	TRBJ1-5	TRBD1	NA
TGTGCCAGCAGTTTAGACTATGGCTACACCTTC	CASSLDYGYTF	TRBV27	TRBJ1-2	NA	few
TGTGCCAGCAGCCGAAGCTTGGGGATGACAGGGAATGGCTACACCTTC	CASSRSLGMTGNGYTF	TRBV7-2	TRBJ1-2	TRBD1	few
TGTGCCAGCAGCTTGAGGGACACCGGGGAGCTGTTTTTT	CASSLRDTGELFF	TRBV7-2	TRBJ2-2	NA	NA
TGCAGTGCTAGAGTTCCCCAATCCACAGATACGCAGTATTTT	CSARVPQSTDTQYF	TRBV20-1	TRBJ2-3	NA	few
TGTGCCAGTCGCGACCGGTATGAGACCCAGTACTTC	CASRDRYETQYF	TRBV19	TRBJ2-5	NA	few
TGTGCCAGCAGGCAAACAGGGGGCGGTCAGCCCCAGCATTTT	CASRQTGGGQPQHF	TRBV27	TRBJ1-5	TRBD1	NA
TGTGCCAGCAGTTACCGAGCGGGGGTACCGGATACGCAGTATTTT	CASSYRAGVPDTQYF	TRBV6-5	TRBJ2-3	TRBD2	NA
TGTGCCAGCAGTCCCGAGGGTGGCTACACCTTC	CASSPEGGYTF	TRBV6-1	TRBJ1-2	NA	NA
TGCAGTGCCGGACAGGGGGCGGGCGGAAACACCATATATTTT	CSAGQGAGGNTIYF	TRBV20-1	TRBJ1-3	TRBD1	few
TGCAGTGCAGACAGGGGGTCTTCCTACGAGCAGTACTTC	CSADRGSSYEQYF	TRBV20-1	TRBJ2-7	TRBD1	NA
TGTGCCAGCAGTTTAAGGCAGGGGAGCTATGGCTACACCTTC	CASSLRQGSYGYTF	TRBV12-3/TRBV12-4	TRBJ1-2	NA	NA
TGTGCCAGCAGCTTATTGTCGACAGGGTGGTATGGCTACACCTTC	CASSLLSTGWYGYTF	TRBV7-9	TRBJ1-2	TRBD1	NA
TGTGCCAGCAGTTACGCTAGCGGGGTGACAATCTACGAGCAGTACTTC	CASSYASGVTIYEQYF	TRBV6-5	TRBJ2-7	TRBD2	few
TGTGCCACCTCAAGGGGGAACTCTAACTATGGCTACACCTTC	CATSRGNSNYGYTF	TRBV27	TRBJ1-2	NA	few
TGTGCCACCAGCAGAGATTTTGGTGGCACTGAAGCTTTCTTT	CATSRDFGGTEAFF	TRBV15	TRBJ1-1	NA	NA
TGTGCCTGGAGTGTACTAGGGAGGAATCAGCCCCAGCATTTT	CAWSVLGRNQPQHF	TRBV30	TRBJ1-5	NA	NA
TGTGCCAGCAGGCCCGCTGATTATAATTCACCCCTCCACTTT	CASRPADYNSPLHF	TRBV2	TRBJ1-6	NA	NA
TGTGCCAGTAGTTCAAGGACGGAAACAGCGCGCTACACCTTC	CASSSRTETARYTF	TRBV19	TRBJ1-2	NA	NA
TGTGCCAGCAGCCCCCGCCCGGGACAGGGGGGCCAGTACACTGAAGCTTTCTTT	CASSPRPGQGGQYTEAFF	TRBV7-3	TRBJ1-1	TRBD1	NA
TGTGCCAGCAGTTTATCAGGGACAGCACCTAATTCACCCCTCCACTTT	CASSLSGTAPNSPLHF	TRBV27	TRBJ1-6	TRBD1	NA
TGTGCCAGCAGTCTGACTAGCGGACGCACAGATACGCAGTATTTT	CASSLTSGRTDTQYF	TRBV7-3	TRBJ2-3	TRBD2	NA
TGTGCCAGCAGTTCCGACGCGGCAGCCTACGAGCAGTACTTC	CASSSDAAAYEQYF	TRBV27	TRBJ2-7	NA	NA
TGTGCCTGGAGTGCCCCGGGACTCATTACGGGTTCACCCCTCCACTTT	CAWSAPGLITGSPLHF	TRBV30	TRBJ1-6	NA	NA
TGTGCCAGCAGCCCAGAGGGGAATGAGCAGTTCTTC	CASSPEGNEQFF	TRBV11-3	TRBJ2-1	NA	NA
TGTGCCAGCAGCCTGGGCGGGGGGCAAGAGACCCAGTACTTC	CASSLGGGQETQYF	TRBV7-9	TRBJ2-5	TRBD2	NA
TGTGCCAGTACCCCCTTAGCGGCCTCTACGAGAGAGCAGTTCTTC	CASTPLAASTREQFF	TRBV19	TRBJ2-1	NA	NA
TGTGCCAGCAGCTTAGGGGTCGGTCGATCCCAAGAGACCCAGTACTTC	CASSLGVGRSQETQYF	TRBV7-2	TRBJ2-5	NA	few
TGCAGTGCTAGATCAGGGGCGGGTTCACCCCTCCACTTT	CSARSGAGSPLHF	TRBV20-1	TRBJ1-6	NA	NA
TGCAGTGCTAGAGTAGGGGGTGTGGGCGGCTACACCTTC	CSARVGGVGGYTF	TRBV20-1	TRBJ1-2	NA	NA
TGCAGTGCTAGAACCCACGGCCAGGGGGCTTACGAGCAGTACTTC	CSARTHGQGAYEQYF	TRBV20-1	TRBJ2-7	TRBD1	NA
TGTGCCAGCAGGGCAGGGGGGCAGGGAAATTCACCCCTCCACTTT	CASRAGGQGNSPLHF	TRBV6-1	TRBJ1-6	TRBD1	few
TGCGCCAGCAGCCCAGGGGACAGGTCGAACACTGAAGCTTTCTTT	CASSPGDRSNTEAFF	TRBV4-3	TRBJ1-1	TRBD1	once
TGTGCCAGCTCACCCCGGACAGGGGTCGGCTATGGCTACACCTTC	CASSPRTGVGYGYTF	TRBV18	TRBJ1-2	TRBD1	NA
TGTGCCAGCAGCACGTATGGGGGGGATACGCAGTATTTT	CASSTYGGDTQYF	TRBV7-2	TRBJ2-3	NA	NA
TGCGCCAGCAGCCAAGAAAAGAGGGGGACCTACGAGCAGTACTTC	CASSQEKRGTYEQYF	TRBV4-1	TRBJ2-7	NA	NA
TGTGCCAGCACGGGGGCTGCTGTTTATGGCTACACCTTC	CASTGAAVYGYTF	TRBV2	TRBJ1-2	NA	NA
TGTGCCAGCTCACTGACAGGGGGGTATGGCTACACCTTC	CASSLTGGYGYTF	TRBV18	TRBJ1-2	TRBD1	few
TGTGCCATCCAGACTAGCGGTGCCTACGAGCAGTACTTC	CAIQTSGAYEQYF	TRBV7-8	TRBJ2-7	TRBD2	once
TGTGCGAATGTCGAGCGGGCCTACGAGCAGTACTTC	CANVERAYEQYF	TRBV27	TRBJ2-7	NA	NA
TGTGCCAGCAGCTCGGACTTTGGTCAGGGGGCGAACATTCAGTACTTC	CASSSDFGQGANIQYF	TRBV7-2	TRBJ2-4	TRBD1	NA
TGTGCCAGCAGACCTTGGGGGTACACTGAAGCTTTCTTT	CASRPWGYTEAFF	TRBV12-3/TRBV12-4	TRBJ1-1	NA	NA
TGTGCCAGCAGCTTAGGGGGCCCAGAGCAAGAGACCCAGTACTTC	CASSLGGPEQETQYF	TRBV7-9	TRBJ2-5	NA	few
TGTGCCAGCACCCCCCAGAAGCGGAATTCACCCCTCCACTTT	CASTPQKRNSPLHF	TRBV2	TRBJ1-6	NA	few
TGCGCCAGCACCTCTCGACTAGCGGGTGAGCAGTTCTTC	CASTSRLAGEQFF	TRBV10-1	TRBJ2-1	TRBD2	NA